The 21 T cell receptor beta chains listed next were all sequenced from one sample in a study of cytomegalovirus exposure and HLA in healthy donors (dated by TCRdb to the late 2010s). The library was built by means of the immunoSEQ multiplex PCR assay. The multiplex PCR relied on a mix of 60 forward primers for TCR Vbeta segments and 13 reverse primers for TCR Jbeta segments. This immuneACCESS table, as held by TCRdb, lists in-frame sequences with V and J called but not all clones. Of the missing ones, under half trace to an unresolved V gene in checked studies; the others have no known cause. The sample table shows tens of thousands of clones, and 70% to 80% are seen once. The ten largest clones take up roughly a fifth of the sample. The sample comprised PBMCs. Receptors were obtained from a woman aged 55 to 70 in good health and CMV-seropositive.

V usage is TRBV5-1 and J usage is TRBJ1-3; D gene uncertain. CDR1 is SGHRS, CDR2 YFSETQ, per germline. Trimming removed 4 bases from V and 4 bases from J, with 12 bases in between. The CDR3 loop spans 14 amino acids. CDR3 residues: CASSAERGGNTIYF. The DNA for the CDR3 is TGCGCCAGCAGCGCGGAGAGAGGCGGAAACACCATATATTTT.

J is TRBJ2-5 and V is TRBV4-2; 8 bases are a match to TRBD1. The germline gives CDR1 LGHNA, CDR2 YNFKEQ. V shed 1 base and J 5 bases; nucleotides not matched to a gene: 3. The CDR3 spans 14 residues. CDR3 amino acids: CASSQGTGTETQYF. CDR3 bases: TGTGCCAGCAGCCAAGGGACAGGGACGGAGACCCAGTACTTC.

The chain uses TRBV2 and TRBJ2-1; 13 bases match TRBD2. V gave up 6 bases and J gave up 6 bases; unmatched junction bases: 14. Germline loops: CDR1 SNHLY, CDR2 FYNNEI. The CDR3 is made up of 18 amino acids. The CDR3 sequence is CASSRRPPTSGGANEQFF. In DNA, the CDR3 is TGTGCCAGCAGCCGACGACCTCCTACTAGCGGGGGGGCCAATGAGCAGTTCTTC.

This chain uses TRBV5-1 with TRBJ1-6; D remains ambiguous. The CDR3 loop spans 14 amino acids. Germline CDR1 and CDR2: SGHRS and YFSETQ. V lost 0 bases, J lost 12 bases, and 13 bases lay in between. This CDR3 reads CASSLVAGAGPLHF. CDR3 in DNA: TGCGCCAGCAGCTTGGTGGCGGGCGCGGGACCCCTCCACTTT.

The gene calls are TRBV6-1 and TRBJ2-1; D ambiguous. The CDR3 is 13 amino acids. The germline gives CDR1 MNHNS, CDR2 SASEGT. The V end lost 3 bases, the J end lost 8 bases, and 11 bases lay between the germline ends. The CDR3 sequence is CASSDTSRDEQFF. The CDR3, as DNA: TGTGCCAGCAGTGACACCTCTAGAGATGAGCAGTTCTTC.

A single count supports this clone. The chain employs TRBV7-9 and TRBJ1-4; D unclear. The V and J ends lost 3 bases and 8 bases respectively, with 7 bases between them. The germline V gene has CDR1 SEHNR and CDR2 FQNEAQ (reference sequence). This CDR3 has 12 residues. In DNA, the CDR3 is TGTGCCAGCAGCTTTTCCGGGGAAAAACTGTTTTTT. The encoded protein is CASSFSGEKLFF.

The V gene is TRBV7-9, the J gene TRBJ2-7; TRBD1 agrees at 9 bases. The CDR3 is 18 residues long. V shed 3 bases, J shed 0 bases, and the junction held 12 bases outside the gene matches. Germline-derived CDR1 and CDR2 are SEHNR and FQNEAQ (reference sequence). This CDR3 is CASSFSQGQGTSSYEQYF. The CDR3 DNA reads TGTGCCAGCAGCTTCTCCCAAGGACAGGGGACGAGCTCCTACGAGCAGTACTTC.

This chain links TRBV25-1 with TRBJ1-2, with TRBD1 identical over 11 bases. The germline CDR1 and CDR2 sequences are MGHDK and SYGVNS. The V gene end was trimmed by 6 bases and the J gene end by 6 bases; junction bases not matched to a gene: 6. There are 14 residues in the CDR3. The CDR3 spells CASRRTGGVDGYTF. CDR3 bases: TGTGCCAGCAGAAGGACAGGGGGCGTCGATGGCTACACCTTC.

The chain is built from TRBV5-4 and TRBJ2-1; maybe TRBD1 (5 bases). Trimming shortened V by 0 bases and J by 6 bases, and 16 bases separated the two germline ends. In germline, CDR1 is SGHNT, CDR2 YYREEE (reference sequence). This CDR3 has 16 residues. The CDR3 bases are TGTGCCAGCAGCTTGGTGGCAGGGATGTACTCCAATGAGCAGTTCTTC. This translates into CASSLVAGMYSNEQFF.

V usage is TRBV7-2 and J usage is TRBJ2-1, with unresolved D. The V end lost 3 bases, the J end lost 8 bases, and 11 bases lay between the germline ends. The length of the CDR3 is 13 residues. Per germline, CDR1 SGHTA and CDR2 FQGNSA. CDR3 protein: CASSFATVDEQFF. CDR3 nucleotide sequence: TGTGCCAGCAGCTTCGCCACAGTGGATGAGCAGTTCTTC.

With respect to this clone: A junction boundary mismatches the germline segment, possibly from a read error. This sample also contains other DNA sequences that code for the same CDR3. The CDR3 sequence is CASRKQAAGNSPLHF. In nucleotides, the CDR3 is TGTGCCAGCAGGAAGCAGGCGGCGGGTAATTCGCCCCTCCACTTT. This chain uses TRBV6-6 with TRBJ1-6; no reliable D call. The germline V gene encodes CDR1 MNHNY and CDR2 SVGAGI (reference sequence). The CDR3 length is 15 residues.

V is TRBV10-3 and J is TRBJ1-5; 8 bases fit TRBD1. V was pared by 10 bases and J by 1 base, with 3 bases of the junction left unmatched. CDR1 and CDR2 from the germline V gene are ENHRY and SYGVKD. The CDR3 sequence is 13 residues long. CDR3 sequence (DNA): TGTGCCAGCAGACAGGGGAGCAATCAGCCCCAGCATTTT. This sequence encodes CASRQGSNQPQHF.

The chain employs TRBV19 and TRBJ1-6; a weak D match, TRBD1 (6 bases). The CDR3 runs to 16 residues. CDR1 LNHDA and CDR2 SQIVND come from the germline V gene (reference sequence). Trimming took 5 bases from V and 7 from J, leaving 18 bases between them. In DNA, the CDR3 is TGTGCCAGTAGTTCAACCGGGACAAGGTCCAATTCACCCCTCCACTTT. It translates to CASSSTGTRSNSPLHF.

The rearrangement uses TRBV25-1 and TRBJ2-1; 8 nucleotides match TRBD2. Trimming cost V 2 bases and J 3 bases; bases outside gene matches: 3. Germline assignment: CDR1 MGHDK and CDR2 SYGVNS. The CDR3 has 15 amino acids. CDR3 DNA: TGTGCCAGCAGTGAAAGCGGGGGAAACTACAATGAGCAGTTCTTC. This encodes CASSESGGNYNEQFF.

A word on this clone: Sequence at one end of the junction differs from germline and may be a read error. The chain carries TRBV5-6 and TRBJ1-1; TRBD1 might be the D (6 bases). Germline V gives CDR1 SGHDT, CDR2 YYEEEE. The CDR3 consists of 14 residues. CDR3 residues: CTSSKNRANTEAFF. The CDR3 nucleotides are TGTACCAGCAGTAAGAACAGGGCGAACACTGAAGCTTTCTTT.

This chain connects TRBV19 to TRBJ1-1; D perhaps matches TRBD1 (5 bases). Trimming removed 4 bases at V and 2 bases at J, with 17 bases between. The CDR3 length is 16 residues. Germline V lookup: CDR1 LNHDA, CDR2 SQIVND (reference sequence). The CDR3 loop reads CASSNAGTLNNTEAFF. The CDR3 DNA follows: TGTGCCAGTAGTAATGCCGGGACTCTCAACAACACTGAAGCTTTCTTT.

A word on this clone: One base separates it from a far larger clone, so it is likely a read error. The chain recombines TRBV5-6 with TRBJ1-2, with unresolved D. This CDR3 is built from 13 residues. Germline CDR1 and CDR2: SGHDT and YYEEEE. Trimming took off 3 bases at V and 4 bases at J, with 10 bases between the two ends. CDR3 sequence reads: CASSSEAAYGYTF. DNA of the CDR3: TGTGCCAGCAGCTCGGAGGCGGCCTATGGCTACACCTTC.

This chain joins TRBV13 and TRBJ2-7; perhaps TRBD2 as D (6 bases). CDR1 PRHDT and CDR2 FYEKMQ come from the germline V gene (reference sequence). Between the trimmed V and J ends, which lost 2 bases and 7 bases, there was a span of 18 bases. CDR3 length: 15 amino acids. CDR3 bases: TGTGCCAGCAGCTTATGGGGGGAGACTAGAGATGAGCAGTACTTC. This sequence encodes CASSLWGETRDEQYF.

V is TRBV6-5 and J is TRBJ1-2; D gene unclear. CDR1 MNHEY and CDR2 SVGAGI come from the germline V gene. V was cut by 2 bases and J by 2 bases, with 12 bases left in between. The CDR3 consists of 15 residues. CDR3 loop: CASSYNNLFNYGYTF. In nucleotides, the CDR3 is TGTGCCAGCAGTTACAATAATCTTTTCAACTATGGCTACACCTTC.

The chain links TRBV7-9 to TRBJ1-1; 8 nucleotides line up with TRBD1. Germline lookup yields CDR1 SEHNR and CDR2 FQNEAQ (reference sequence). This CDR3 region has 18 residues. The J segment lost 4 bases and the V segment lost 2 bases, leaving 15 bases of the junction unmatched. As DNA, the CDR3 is TGTGCCAGCAGCTTACTCTACGGGACAGGAATTGTGGGCACTGAAGCTTTCTTT. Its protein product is CASSLLYGTGIVGTEAFF. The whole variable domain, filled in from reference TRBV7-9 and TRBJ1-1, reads DTGVSQNPRHKITKRGQNVTFRCDPISEHNRLYWYRQTLGQGPEFLTYFQNEAQLEKSRLLSDRFSAERPKGSFSTLEIQRTEQGDSAMYLCASSLLYGTGIVGTEAFFGQGTRLTVV.

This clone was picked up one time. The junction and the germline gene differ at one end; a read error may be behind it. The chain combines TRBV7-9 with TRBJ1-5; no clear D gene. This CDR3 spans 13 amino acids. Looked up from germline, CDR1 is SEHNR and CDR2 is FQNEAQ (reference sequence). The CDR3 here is CSSSKLVDQPQHF. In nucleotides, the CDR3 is TGTTCCAGCAGCAAGCTAGTTGATCAGCCCCAGCATTTT.